This T cell receptor beta chain comes out of a study of T-cell reconstitution after alpha-beta-depleted transplantation in children. Deletions cut 1 base from V and 12 bases from J, with 16 bases between. Germline V gene lookup returns CDR1 SGHTA and CDR2 FQGNSA. The CDR3 runs 14 residues. Preparation of the TCRbeta library used unique molecular identifiers. Using its own MiXCR run on the PCR reads, TCRdb lists one record per CDR3 protein. Of about 410,000 distinct CDR3 sequences in the sample, 20% were seen once. This clonotype was counted only a few times. The receptor was isolated from a human donor who donated a stem cell graft to a child with acute myeloid leukemia. The specimen was PBMCs from the stem cell graft donor, collected from the stem cell graft. The chain is built from TRBV7-2 and TRBJ2-1; a possible D gene is TRBD1 (6 bases). In DNA form, the CDR3 reads TGTGCCAGCAGCTTAGGTTCAGGGGCCAAGTGGCAGTTCTTC. Translated: CASSLGSGAKWQFF.